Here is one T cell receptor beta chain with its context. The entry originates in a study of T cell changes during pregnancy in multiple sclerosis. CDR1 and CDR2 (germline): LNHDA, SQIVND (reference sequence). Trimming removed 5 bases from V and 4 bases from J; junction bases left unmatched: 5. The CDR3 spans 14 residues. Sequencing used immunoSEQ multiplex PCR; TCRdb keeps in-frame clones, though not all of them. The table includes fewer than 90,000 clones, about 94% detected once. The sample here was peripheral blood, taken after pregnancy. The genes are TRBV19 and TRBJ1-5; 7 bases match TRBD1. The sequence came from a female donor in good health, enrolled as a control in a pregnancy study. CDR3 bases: TGTGCCAGTAGTTTGACAGGGTGGAATCAGCCCCAGCATTTT. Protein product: CASSLTGWNQPQHF.